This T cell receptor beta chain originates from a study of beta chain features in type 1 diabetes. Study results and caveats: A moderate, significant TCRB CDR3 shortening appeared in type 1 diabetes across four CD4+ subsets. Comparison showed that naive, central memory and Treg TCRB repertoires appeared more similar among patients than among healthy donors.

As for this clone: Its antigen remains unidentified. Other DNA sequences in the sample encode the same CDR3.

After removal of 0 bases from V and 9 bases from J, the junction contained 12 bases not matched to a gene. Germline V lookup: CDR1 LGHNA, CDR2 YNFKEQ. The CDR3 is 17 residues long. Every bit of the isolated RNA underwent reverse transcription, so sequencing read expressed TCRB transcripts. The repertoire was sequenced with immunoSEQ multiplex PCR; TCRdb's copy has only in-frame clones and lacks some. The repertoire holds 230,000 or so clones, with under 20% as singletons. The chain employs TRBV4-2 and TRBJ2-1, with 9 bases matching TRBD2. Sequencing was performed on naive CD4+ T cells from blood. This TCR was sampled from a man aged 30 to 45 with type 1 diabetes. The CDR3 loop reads CASSQDLGSGSIGEQFF. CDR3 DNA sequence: TGTGCCAGCAGCCAAGATCTTGGTAGCGGGAGCATAGGTGAGCAGTTCTTC.